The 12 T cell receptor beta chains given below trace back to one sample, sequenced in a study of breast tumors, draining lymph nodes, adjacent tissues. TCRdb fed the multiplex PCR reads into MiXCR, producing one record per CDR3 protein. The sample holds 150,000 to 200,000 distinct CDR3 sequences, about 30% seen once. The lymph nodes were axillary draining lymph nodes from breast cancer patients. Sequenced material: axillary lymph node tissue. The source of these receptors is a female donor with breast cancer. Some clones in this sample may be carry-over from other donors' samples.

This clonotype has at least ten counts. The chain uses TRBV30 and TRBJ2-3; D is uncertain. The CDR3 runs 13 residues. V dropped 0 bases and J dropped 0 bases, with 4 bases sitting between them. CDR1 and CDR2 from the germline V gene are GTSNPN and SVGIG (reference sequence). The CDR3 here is CAWSVGSTDTQYF. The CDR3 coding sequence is TGTGCCTGGAGTGTCGGGAGCACAGATACGCAGTATTTT.

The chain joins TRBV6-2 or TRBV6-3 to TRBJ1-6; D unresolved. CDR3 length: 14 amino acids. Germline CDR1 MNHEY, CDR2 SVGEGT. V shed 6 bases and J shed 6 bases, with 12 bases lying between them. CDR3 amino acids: CASRPGAPNSPLHF. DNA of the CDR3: TGTGCCAGCAGGCCCGGTGCCCCTAATTCACCCCTCCACTTT.

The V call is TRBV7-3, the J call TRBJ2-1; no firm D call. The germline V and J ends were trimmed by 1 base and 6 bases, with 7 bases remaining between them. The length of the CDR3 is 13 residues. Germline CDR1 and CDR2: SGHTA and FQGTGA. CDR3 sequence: CASSLSPPNEQFF. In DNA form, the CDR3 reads TGTGCCAGCAGCTTAAGTCCTCCCAATGAGCAGTTCTTC.

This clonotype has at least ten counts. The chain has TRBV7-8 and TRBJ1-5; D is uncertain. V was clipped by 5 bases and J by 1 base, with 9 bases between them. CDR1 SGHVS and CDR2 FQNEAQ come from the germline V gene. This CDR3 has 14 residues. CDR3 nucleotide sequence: TGTGCCAGCAGCCCCCAACCGAGCAATCAGCCCCAGCATTTT. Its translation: CASSPQPSNQPQHF.

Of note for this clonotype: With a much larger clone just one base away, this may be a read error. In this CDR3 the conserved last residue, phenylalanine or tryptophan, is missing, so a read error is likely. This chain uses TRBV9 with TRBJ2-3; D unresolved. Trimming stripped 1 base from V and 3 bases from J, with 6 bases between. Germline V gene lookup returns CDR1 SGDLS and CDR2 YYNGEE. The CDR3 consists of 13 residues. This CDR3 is CASSVSETDTQYS. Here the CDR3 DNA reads TGTGCCAGCAGCGTAAGTGAAACAGATACGCAGTATTCT.

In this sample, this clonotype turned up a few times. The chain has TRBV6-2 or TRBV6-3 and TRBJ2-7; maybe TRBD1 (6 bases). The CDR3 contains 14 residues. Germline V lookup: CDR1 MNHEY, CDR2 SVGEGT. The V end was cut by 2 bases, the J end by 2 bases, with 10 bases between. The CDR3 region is CASSYGGSTYEQYF. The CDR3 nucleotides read TGTGCCAGCAGTTACGGGGGCAGCACCTACGAGCAGTACTTC.

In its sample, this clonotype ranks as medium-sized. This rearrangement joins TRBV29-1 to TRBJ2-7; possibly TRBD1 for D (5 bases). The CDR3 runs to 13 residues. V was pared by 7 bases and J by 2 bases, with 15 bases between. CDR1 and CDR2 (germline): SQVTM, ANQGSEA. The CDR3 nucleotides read TGCAGCGCTGTCGTGACAGAGGCCTACGAGCAGTACTTC. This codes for CSAVVTEAYEQYF.

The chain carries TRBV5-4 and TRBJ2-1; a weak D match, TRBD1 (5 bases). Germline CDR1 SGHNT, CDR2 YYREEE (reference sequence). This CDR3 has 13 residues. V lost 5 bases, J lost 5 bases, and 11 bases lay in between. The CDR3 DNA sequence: TGTGCCAGCAGACGTGACAGTCACAATGAGCAGTTCTTC. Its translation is CASRRDSHNEQFF.

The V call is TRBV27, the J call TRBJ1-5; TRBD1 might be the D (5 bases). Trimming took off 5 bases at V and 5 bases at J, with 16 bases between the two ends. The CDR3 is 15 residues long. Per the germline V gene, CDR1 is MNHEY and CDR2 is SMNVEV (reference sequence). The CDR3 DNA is TGTGCCAGCAGTCCACGGGGGGACGGGTATCAGCCCCAGCATTTT. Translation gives CASSPRGDGYQPQHF.

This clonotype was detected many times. The CDR3 DNA sequence: TGTGCCAGTAGTGTGGACAGGGATTACGGCTACACCTTC. Translated, it gives CASSVDRDYGYTF. The V and J genes are TRBV19 and TRBJ1-2, with 8 bases fitting TRBD1. Germline-derived CDR1 and CDR2 are LNHDA and SQIVND (reference sequence). This CDR3 is built from 13 residues. After removal of 5 bases from V and 8 bases from J, the junction contained 7 bases not matched to a gene.

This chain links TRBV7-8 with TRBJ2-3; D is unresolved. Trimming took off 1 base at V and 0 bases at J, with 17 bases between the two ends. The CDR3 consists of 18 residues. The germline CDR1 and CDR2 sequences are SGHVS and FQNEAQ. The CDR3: CASSLDGMGYASTDTQYF. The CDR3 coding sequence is TGTGCCAGCAGCTTAGATGGGATGGGGTACGCTAGCACAGATACGCAGTATTTT.

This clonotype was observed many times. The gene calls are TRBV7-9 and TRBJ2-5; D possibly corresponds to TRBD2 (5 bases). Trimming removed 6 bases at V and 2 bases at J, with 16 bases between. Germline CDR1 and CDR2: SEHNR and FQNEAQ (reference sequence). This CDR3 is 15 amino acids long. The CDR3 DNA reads TGTGCCAGCAGTTATAGCGAGAGCCAACAAGAGACCCAGTACTTC. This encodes CASSYSESQQETQYF.